The present entry profiles one T cell receptor (beta chain) with its context. Its antigen is not yet known. Base qualities are not recorded, but no much larger clone differs from it by a single base. The data were taken from a study of T cell responses to AZD1222 COVID-19 vaccine (dated by TCRdb to the early 2020s). About the full investigation: Because spike-specific TCR depth and breadth did not differ between the two schedules, AZD1222 recipients who got a second dose at roughly 4 weeks were pooled with those who got a second dose at roughly 12 weeks. TCR sequencing was performed for roughly 250 trial participants, of whom 207 were given two doses of AZD1222 and around 26 were given two doses of MenACWY control vaccine. Trial participants were enrolled by age into 18-55, 56-69 and 70-plus year subgroups, with around 150, 28 and 57 TCR-sequenced participants respectively. General findings and caveats noted by the study authors: Most participants were white British and females outnumbered males, and the authors suggested that clonal diversity may have been underestimated. The 56-69-year group was small, and its depth increase did not reach significance, likely because of low power. No day 14 peak-response samples were available, so repertoires were characterized only after the peak T cell response. The whole spike protein was spanned by vaccine-associated CD4 TCRs, and dominant responses were seen in regions 160-218 and 743-854. Reportedly, close to half of the unique spike-specific TCRs recognized epitopes lying outside the regions that are mutated in the B.1.351 and B.1.1.7 variants. Conclusions about previously exposed vaccinees are limited, since just 5 to 7 AZD1222 recipients were seropositive for SARS-CoV-2 at baseline. After two AZD1222 doses, spike-specific TCR breadth and depth were significantly higher than at day 0 and than in MenACWY recipients.

The sample's time point label, decoded: baseline before first vaccination. Vaccinee samples were obtained from the UK trials COV001 and COV002, which included a single-blind randomized controlled phase 2/3 trial of AZD1222 (ChAdOx1 nCoV-19) in healthy adults. For TCRbeta chain sequencing, PBMC samples were collected from trial participants at day 0 and at day 28 after the second dose. The CDR3 regions of human TCRbeta chains were analyzed by immunosequencing. In the paper's pipeline: Repertoire TCRs were checked for matches against a reference library of SARS-CoV-2-specific TCRs that had been generated using the MIRA antigen-specificity platform. Breadth meant the fraction of unique TCRs that were SARS-CoV-2-associated, whereas depth meant the fraction of total T cells that were SARS-CoV-2-associated. Using the MIRA data, each spike-specific TCR was assigned both to the spike region to which the TCR was reactive and to a CD4 or CD8 class. Log10-transformed breadth and depth values were compared by one-way ANOVA with Sidak's multiple comparisons tests. TCRdb stores this immuneACCESS table with in-frame sequences only. Part of the clones is absent; in the studies checked, under half of the shortfall reflects unresolved V genes, and no reason is known for the rest. V and J calls and clone size are copied from that table; D and trimming were computed from the DNA. The sample includes fewer than 110,000 clones, with about nine tenths observed a single time. The top ten constitute about 41% of the sample.

Cut back by 4 bases and 8 bases, the V and J ends lie 11 bases apart. From a lookup of the germline V gene, CDR1 and CDR2 are MNHEY and SVGAGI. The CDR3 has 13 amino acids, counting the end cysteine and phenylalanine. Kept here is only the CDR3 DNA, which spans 39 bases and is read in frame from base 1. The rearranged chain carries TRBV6-5 and TRBJ2-2; no D segment can be confidently identified. This TCR came from an adult in good health. Sequenced here: peripheral blood, sampled on day 0 of AZD1222 vaccination. The sequenced DNA is TGTGCCAGCAGTTGGAACCCACCGGGGGAGCTGTTTTTT. It is translated as CASSWNPPGELFF.